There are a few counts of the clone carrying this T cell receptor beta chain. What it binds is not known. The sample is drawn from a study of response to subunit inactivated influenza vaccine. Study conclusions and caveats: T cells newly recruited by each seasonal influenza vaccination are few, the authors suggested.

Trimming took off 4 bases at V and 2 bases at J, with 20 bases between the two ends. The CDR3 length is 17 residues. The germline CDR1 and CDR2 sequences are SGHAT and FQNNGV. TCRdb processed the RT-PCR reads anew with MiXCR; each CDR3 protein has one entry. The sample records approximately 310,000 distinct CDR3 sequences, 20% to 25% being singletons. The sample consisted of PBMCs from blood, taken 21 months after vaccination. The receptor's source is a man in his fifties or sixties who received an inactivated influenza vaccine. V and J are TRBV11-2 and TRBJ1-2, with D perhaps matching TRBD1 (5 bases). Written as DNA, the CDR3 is TGTGCCAGCAGCTCCATCAGGGAACGCCTCCCGAACTATGGCTACACCTTC. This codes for CASSSIRERLPNYGYTF.